These 32 T cell receptor beta chains were all obtained from the same sample, sequenced in a study of T cell changes during pregnancy in multiple sclerosis. Assay: immunoSEQ multiplex PCR; the TCRdb copy retains only in-frame clones and omits some. The sample carries almost 50,000 clones, about 91% recorded once. Material: CD8+ T cells from peripheral blood mononuclear cells, obtained after pregnancy. Source of these receptors: a female donor with multiple sclerosis, enrolled in a pregnancy study.

By proportion, this clone is medium-sized (0.01 to 0.1%). This chain joins TRBV12-5 and TRBJ1-5, with D possibly TRBD1 on 6 matching bases. There are 15 residues in the CDR3. The germline V gene encodes CDR1 LGHNT and CDR2 FRNRAP. V gave up 4 bases and J gave up 5 bases, with 15 bases separating them. Here the CDR3 DNA reads TGTGCTAGTGGTTCCGACTCACCAGGGGATCAGCCCCAGCATTTT. Translating it yields CASGSDSPGDQPQHF.

CDR3 protein: CASSQGASGVREQYF. CDR3 sequence (DNA): TGCGCCAGCAGCCAAGGGGCTAGCGGTGTGCGTGAGCAGTACTTC. This sequence joins TRBV4-1 and TRBJ2-7, with TRBD2 matching 7 bases. The CDR3 runs to 15 residues. Germline loops: CDR1 MGHRA, CDR2 YSYEKL. The ends lost 1 base at V and 7 bases at J; junction bases unmatched: 10.

This clone appeared once. The chain is built from TRBV15 and TRBJ1-4; 7 nucleotides match TRBD1. The J segment lost 3 bases and the V segment lost 5 bases, leaving 15 bases of the junction unmatched. Germline-derived CDR1 and CDR2 are LNHNV and YYDKDF (reference sequence). The CDR3 runs 18 residues. The chain's CDR3 is CATSGMTGRLEANEKLFF. The DNA for the CDR3 is TGTGCCACCAGCGGAATGACAGGGAGGCTGGAAGCTAATGAAAAACTGTTTTTT.

This clone was seen just once. The chain joins TRBV2 to TRBJ2-3; a possible D gene is TRBD1 (5 bases). The V gene lost 8 bases and the J gene lost 0 bases, with 12 bases spanning the gap. Germline V CDR1 and CDR2: SNHLY, FYNNEI. The CDR3 runs to 14 residues. CDR3 sequence (DNA): TGTGCCAGCCTACCGTCAGGGAGCACAGATACGCAGTATTTT. As protein: CASLPSGSTDTQYF.

This chain uses TRBV6-5 with TRBJ2-7; 7 positions match TRBD1. This CDR3 is 13 amino acids long. The J segment lost 5 bases and the V segment lost 5 bases, leaving 6 bases of the junction unmatched. The germline V gene encodes CDR1 MNHEY and CDR2 SVGAGI. CDR3 nucleotides: TGTGCCAGCAGTCCCGGACAGGCCAACGAGCAGTACTTC. Amino acids: CASSPGQANEQYF.

The CDR3 sequence: CASSLDPLTDNEQFF. The DNA for the CDR3 is TGTGCCAGCAGCTTAGACCCATTAACGGACAATGAGCAGTTCTTC. J is TRBJ2-1 and V is TRBV7-6; D not certain. The V and J ends lost 1 base and 5 bases respectively, with 12 bases between them. From germline, CDR1 is SGHVS and CDR2 FNYEAQ. The CDR3 has 15 residues.

Written as DNA, the CDR3 is TGTGCCAGCAGCTTAGGGGGGGAGAACTATGGCTACACCTTC. This translates into CASSLGGENYGYTF. The V call is TRBV4-2, the J call TRBJ1-2; perhaps TRBD1 as D (6 bases). The CDR3 is 14 residues long. Germline assignment: CDR1 LGHNA and CDR2 YNFKEQ. Trimming shortened V by 5 bases and J by 2 bases, and 12 bases separated the two germline ends.

The V and J genes are TRBV6-1 and TRBJ1-2, with D possibly TRBD1 on 5 matching bases. The CDR3 spans 14 residues. Germline assignment: CDR1 MNHNS and CDR2 SASEGT. Trimming took off 6 bases at V and 2 bases at J, with 13 bases between the two ends. CDR3 DNA sequence: TGTGCCAGCAGCAGGGTCAGGGAAAACTATGGCTACACCTTC. Translation: CASSRVRENYGYTF.

The rearrangement uses TRBV2 and TRBJ2-7, with a tentative D call TRBD1 (5 bases). The CDR3 covers 13 residues. Germline CDR1 SNHLY, CDR2 FYNNEI. With 7 bases removed from V and 2 bases from J, the gap between germline ends came to 12 bases. The CDR3 is CASTPQAAYEQYF. The CDR3 coding sequence is TGTGCCAGCACCCCACAGGCAGCCTACGAGCAGTACTTC.

The V call is TRBV6-5, the J call TRBJ1-5; 10 bases match TRBD1. From germline, CDR1 is MNHEY and CDR2 SVGAGI. This CDR3 is 14 amino acids long. The ends lost 6 bases at V and 5 bases at J; junction bases unmatched: 4. The chain's CDR3 is CASSAGTGDQPQHF. CDR3 bases: TGTGCCAGCAGCGCCGGGACAGGGGATCAGCCCCAGCATTTT.

This clone appeared a single time. The chain employs TRBV4-2 and TRBJ1-2; TRBD1 might be the D (6 bases). V was shortened by 4 bases and J by 7 bases, with 10 bases between the two germline ends. The CDR3 consists of 12 residues. Germline V gene sequence: CDR1 LGHNA, CDR2 YNFKEQ. The CDR3 DNA reads as TGTGCCAGCAGCCCGAACAGGGCTGGCTACACCTTC. It encodes CASSPNRAGYTF.

The chain carries TRBV4-1 and TRBJ1-2, with TRBD1 matching over 7 bases. The V gene's germline CDR1 is MGHRA and CDR2 YSYEKL. The length of the CDR3 is 13 residues. With 3 bases clipped from V and 4 bases from J, the junction kept 2 bases outside the gene matches. The CDR3 here is CASSHPGGYGYTF. The CDR3 nucleotides read TGCGCCAGCAGCCATCCAGGGGGCTATGGCTACACCTTC.

The chain carries TRBV5-4 and TRBJ2-2; D gene unclear. Germline assignment: CDR1 SGHNT and CDR2 YYREEE (reference sequence). This CDR3 is 13 amino acids long. Trimming pared 4 bases from V and 6 bases from J, leaving 10 bases between. The CDR3 DNA reads as TGTGCCAGCAGCCTACCCTCCCCCGGGGAGCTGTTTTTT. This translates into CASSLPSPGELFF.

The chain is built from TRBV10-3 and TRBJ2-5; TRBD2 matches 8 bases. J gave up 0 bases and V 2 bases, and 2 bases lay outside the gene matches. Germline CDR1 and CDR2: ENHRY and SYGVKD. This CDR3 is 15 amino acids long. CDR3 sequence: CAISERGGYQETQYF. CDR3 nucleotide sequence: TGTGCCATCAGTGAGCGGGGGGGGTACCAAGAGACCCAGTACTTC.

This sequence joins TRBV2 and TRBJ1-5; 10 bases line up with TRBD1. Per germline, CDR1 SNHLY and CDR2 FYNNEI. The CDR3 loop spans 15 amino acids. The V and J ends lost 8 bases and 6 bases, in that order; junction bases with no gene match: 10. The CDR3 protein is CASVSDRGLVQPQHF. CDR3 coding DNA: TGTGCCAGCGTTTCCGACAGGGGGCTCGTTCAGCCCCAGCATTTT.

The V and J genes are TRBV9 and TRBJ2-6, with D maybe TRBD2 (5 bases). CDR1 is SGDLS and CDR2 is YYNGEE in the germline V gene. The ends were cut back, 0 bases at V and 1 base at J, with 23 bases in the middle. The CDR3 contains 21 residues. The CDR3 loop reads CASSVVGIAGGLFSGANVLTF. The CDR3 bases are TGTGCCAGCAGCGTAGTGGGGATAGCAGGAGGCCTTTTTTCTGGGGCCAACGTCCTGACTTTC.

This clone was seen a few times. A junction end diverges from the germline sequence, so it may reflect a read error. J is TRBJ1-5 and V is TRBV7-7, with a tentative D call TRBD1 (5 bases). The germline CDR1 and CDR2 sequences are SSHAT and FNYEAQ (reference sequence). The CDR3 length is 13 residues. The CDR3 sequence is CASSLYGGQPQHF. CDR3 nucleotide sequence: TGTGCTAGCAGCTTATACGGGGGTCAGCCCCAGCATTTT.

The V gene is TRBV7-9, the J gene TRBJ2-1; 8 bases line up with TRBD1. After removal of 4 bases from V and 5 bases from J, the junction contained 4 bases not matched to a gene. The CDR3 runs 14 residues. Germline lookup yields CDR1 SEHNR and CDR2 FQNEAQ (reference sequence). The DNA of the CDR3 is TGTGCCAGCAGCTGGGGACAGGTTAACAATGAGCAGTTCTTC. Its protein is CASSWGQVNNEQFF.

The gene calls are TRBV13 and TRBJ2-1, with D possibly being TRBD1 (6 bases). Germline CDR1 is PRHDT and CDR2 is FYEKMQ (reference sequence). The CDR3 contains 12 residues. V was cut by 4 bases and J by 10 bases, with 11 bases left in between. The CDR3 sequence: CASSSHRDEQFF. DNA of the CDR3: TGTGCCAGCAGCTCCCACAGGGACGAGCAGTTCTTC.

V usage is TRBV6-5 and J usage is TRBJ1-2, with D perhaps TRBD1 (6 bases). CDR3 length: 13 amino acids. V dropped 2 bases and J dropped 5 bases, with 9 bases sitting between them. CDR1 and CDR2 from the germline V gene are MNHEY and SVGAGI. As DNA, the CDR3 is TGTGCCAGCAGTTACGGGACATTTTATGGCTACACCTTC. It specifies CASSYGTFYGYTF.

This clone has a single count. This chain uses TRBV5-4 with TRBJ1-2, with 7 nucleotides matching TRBD1. V dropped 0 bases and J dropped 3; count of bases not matched to a gene: 8. The germline CDR1 and CDR2 sequences are SGHNT and YYREEE (reference sequence). This CDR3 region has 16 residues. CDR3 in DNA: TGTGCCAGCAGCTTGGATCCGAGACAGGGAGACTATGGCTACACCTTC. This translates into CASSLDPRQGDYGYTF. Full variable domain (missing parts from reference TRBV5-4 and TRBJ1-2): ETGVTQSPTHLIKTRGQQVTLRCSSQSGHNTVSWYQQALGQGPQFIFQYYREEENGRGNFPPRFSGLQFPNYSSELNVNALELDDSALYLCASSLDPRQGDYGYTFGSGTRLTVV.

The chain carries TRBV9 and TRBJ2-4, with D tentatively TRBD1 (7 bases). The V gene lost 0 bases and the J gene lost 2 bases, with 15 bases spanning the gap. This CDR3 has 17 residues. Germline-derived CDR1 and CDR2 are SGDLS and YYNGEE. CDR3 DNA: TGTGCCAGCAGCGTAGGTGGAGGGGGCTTGACCAAAAACATTCAGTACTTC. It codes for CASSVGGGGLTKNIQYF.

This clone was detected only a few times. The J gene is TRBJ1-1, the V gene TRBV2; possibly TRBD1 for D (6 bases). The CDR3 covers 15 residues. Germline values: CDR1 SNHLY, CDR2 FYNNEI. The V gene lost 4 bases and the J gene lost 11 bases, with 23 bases spanning the gap. CDR3 nucleotide sequence: TGTGCCAGCAGTGTTGGAAGTGGACAGTCTCTAGGGGCTTTCTTT. The encoded protein is CASSVGSGQSLGAFF.

In this sample, this clone is medium-sized. The chain carries TRBV6-6 and TRBJ1-1; the match to TRBD1 covers 8 bases. In germline, CDR1 is MNHNY, CDR2 SVGAGI (reference sequence). With V trimmed by 4 bases and J by 4 bases, 11 bases remained unmatched. The CDR3 sequence is 16 residues long. The CDR3 sequence: CASSLDREVGATEAFF. The CDR3 nucleotides are TGTGCCAGCAGTTTGGACAGGGAAGTTGGGGCCACTGAAGCTTTCTTT.

The rearrangement uses TRBV27 and TRBJ2-7; the match to TRBD1 covers 9 bases. Germline trimming cut 2 bases from V and 3 bases from J; bases unmatched to any gene: 5. Germline V lookup: CDR1 MNHEY, CDR2 SMNVEV (reference sequence). The CDR3 is 15 residues long. The CDR3 region has the DNA TGTGCCAGCAGTTTACGACAGGGGGTCGGCTACGAGCAGTACTTC. Amino acids: CASSLRQGVGYEQYF.

The chain recombines TRBV6-4 with TRBJ1-6; D perhaps matches TRBD1 (6 bases). Trimming stripped 3 bases from V and 7 bases from J, with 7 bases between. The CDR3 runs 13 residues. Germline CDR1 is MRHNA and CDR2 is SNTAGT. The CDR3 sequence: CASSERGNSPLHF. The DNA for the CDR3 is TGTGCCAGCAGTGAAAGGGGGAATTCACCCCTCCACTTT.

V gene TRBV5-8 combines with J gene TRBJ2-1; 11 bases agree with TRBD2. Germline loops: CDR1 SGHTS, CDR2 YDEGEE. The junction had 8 bases not matched to a gene; V was cut back by 3 bases and J by 6 bases. The CDR3 covers 16 residues. The CDR3 loop is CASSYQLAGGRNEQFF. The CDR3 nucleotides read TGTGCCAGCAGCTACCAGTTAGCGGGGGGGCGCAATGAGCAGTTCTTC.

At least ten counts were recorded for this clone. The chain joins TRBV10-3 to TRBJ1-2; D perhaps matches TRBD1 (5 bases). The germline V and J ends were trimmed by 6 bases and 4 bases, with 15 bases remaining between them. The CDR3 runs to 14 residues. Germline loops: CDR1 ENHRY, CDR2 SYGVKD. CDR3 in DNA: TGTGCCATCAGCCAGGGTAACACCATCTATGGCTACACCTTC. Protein sequence: CAISQGNTIYGYTF.

On this clone itself: At one of its ends the junction is not consistent with the germline gene, which may arise from a read error. The CDR3 loop is CASSLDGTSGMF. The CDR3 coding sequence is TGTGCCAGCAGCTTAGACGGGACTAGCGGCATGTTT. The chain has TRBV7-8 and TRBJ2-3, with 11 nucleotides matching TRBD2. This CDR3 spans 12 amino acids. Germline CDR1 and CDR2: SGHVS and FQNEAQ.

This chain links TRBV4-1 with TRBJ2-5; weak D call: TRBD2 (5 bases). TRBJ2-7 matches the DNA end more closely, so the J call is doubtful. Germline loops: CDR1 MGHRA, CDR2 YSYEKL. The CDR3 spans 14 residues. The CDR3 nucleotides read TGCGCCAGCAGCCAAGCCCCCGGGGAATACGAGCAGTACTTC. Translation gives CASSQAPGEYEQYF.

CDR3 in amino acids: CASSFTTEGYTF. The CDR3 DNA reads as TGTGCCAGCAGCTTTACGACGGAGGGCTACACCTTC. This chain joins TRBV5-4 and TRBJ1-2, with D unresolved. Germline V CDR1 and CDR2: SGHNT, YYREEE (reference sequence). Trimming removed 2 bases at V and 8 bases at J, with 10 bases between. The CDR3 has 12 residues.

CDR3 in amino acids: CAISLAGLNTEAFF. CDR3 sequence (DNA): TGTGCCATCAGTCTGGCGGGTCTGAACACTGAAGCTTTCTTT. This sequence joins TRBV10-3 and TRBJ1-1; D gene unclear. Trimming removed 5 bases from V and 0 bases from J, with 10 bases in between. The CDR3 loop spans 14 amino acids. The V gene's germline CDR1 is ENHRY and CDR2 SYGVKD.